Shown below are 24 T cell receptor beta chains from a single sample sequenced in a study of blood T cell repertoires in COVID-19. Libraries were prepared by immunoSEQ multiplex PCR; TCRdb keeps only in-frame clonotypes and omits some of them. The table includes 60,000 to 65,000 clones, roughly four fifths detected once. Sequencing was done on a sample of peripheral blood. Receptor source: a human donor in a cohort sampled during active COVID-19.

The V gene is TRBV21-1, the J gene TRBJ2-2; the tabulated D call, TRBD2, remains unverified against the DNA. TRBV21-1 is noted as a pseudogene. The CDR3 is made up of 18 amino acids. The CDR3 DNA reads as TGTGCCAGCAGCCAAAGGCTAGCGGGGGGCCAGAACACCGGGGAGCTGTTTTTT. Encoded protein: CASSQRLAGGQNTGELFF.

This rearrangement joins TRBV5-1 to TRBJ2-3, with 9 bases matching TRBD2. Germline loops: CDR1 SGHRS, CDR2 YFSETQ. The V segment lost 1 base and the J segment 3 bases; nucleotides outside the gene matches: 6. The CDR3 loop spans 16 amino acids. The CDR3 DNA is TGCGCCAGCAGCTTGATGGTTAGCGGGGGAACAGATACGCAGTATTTT. It yields the protein CASSLMVSGGTDTQYF.

The J gene is TRBJ2-4, the V gene TRBV6-1, with 10 bases aligning to TRBD1. The CDR3 has 13 amino acids. The germline gives CDR1 MNHNS, CDR2 SASEGT. V gave up 3 bases and J gave up 7 bases; unmatched junction bases: 0. Here the CDR3 DNA reads TGTGCCAGCAGTGAGGGACAGGGGAACATTCAGTACTTC. Translating gives CASSEGQGNIQYF.

This CDR3 is CAWSRWGADTQYF. The CDR3 DNA is TGTGCCTGGAGCCGGTGGGGGGCAGATACGCAGTATTTT. The V gene is TRBV30, the J gene TRBJ2-3; maybe TRBD2 (6 bases). CDR1 and CDR2 (germline): GTSNPN, SVGIG (reference sequence). The CDR3 runs 13 residues. The V and J ends lost 3 bases and 4 bases respectively, with 11 bases between them.

This clone was recorded only once. The CDR3 coding sequence is TGTGCCAGCAGCTTGGCAGGCTCAGATACGCAGTATTTT. Its protein product is CASSLAGSDTQYF. This chain connects TRBV5-4 to TRBJ2-3; no reliable D call. V was pared by 0 bases and J by 4 bases, with 6 bases between. This CDR3 is built from 13 residues. Per the germline V gene, CDR1 is SGHNT and CDR2 is YYREEE (reference sequence).

This clone appeared once. V usage is TRBV2 and J usage is TRBJ2-7; 9 bases line up with TRBD1. V gave up 2 bases and J gave up 6 bases; unmatched junction bases: 5. The CDR3 spans 14 residues. Germline values: CDR1 SNHLY, CDR2 FYNNEI. The CDR3 DNA is TGTGCCAGCAGTGAACTACAGGGGGCTGGCGAGCAGTACTTC. Protein: CASSELQGAGEQYF.

In its sample, this clone was seen a few times. J is TRBJ2-7 and V is TRBV6-2 or TRBV6-3, with D maybe TRBD1 (5 bases). CDR3 length: 15 amino acids. Trimming took off 0 bases at V and 4 bases at J, with 13 bases between the two ends. CDR1 is MNHEY, CDR2 SVGEGT, per germline. CDR3 sequence (DNA): TGTGCCAGCAGTTACTCCGGTCAGAAGGGGTACGAGCAGTACTTC. Amino acids: CASSYSGQKGYEQYF.

This clone was seen once. J is TRBJ2-2 and V is TRBV29-1, with TRBD1 as a possible D gene (5 bases). V was shortened by 4 bases and J by 4 bases, with 13 bases between the two germline ends. The CDR3 consists of 14 residues. In germline, CDR1 is SQVTM, CDR2 ANQGSEA. CDR3 amino acids: CSVASTATTGELFF. The CDR3, as DNA: TGCAGCGTTGCTTCGACAGCGACCACCGGGGAGCTGTTTTTT.

V is TRBV5-1 and J is TRBJ2-7; 8 bases agree with TRBD1. V lost 4 bases, J lost 1 base, and 4 bases stayed unmatched. The length of the CDR3 is 14 residues. Germline V gene data show CDR1 as SGHRS and CDR2 as YFSETQ. The CDR3 DNA follows: TGCGCCAGCAGCCCAGGACAGGGTTCCTACGAGCAGTACTTC. This translates into CASSPGQGSYEQYF.

For this clone: The sample carries other DNA sequences with the same CDR3. The J gene is TRBJ2-1, the V gene TRBV29-1; 7 nucleotides agree with TRBD1. There are 15 residues in the CDR3. Germline assignment: CDR1 SQVTM and CDR2 ANQGSEA. V dropped 3 bases and J dropped 0; count of bases not matched to a gene: 5. CDR3 nucleotide sequence: TGCAGCGTTGATTTGGCAGGGGGCTCCTACAATGAGCAGTTCTTC. It translates to CSVDLAGGSYNEQFF.

CDR3 in amino acids: CASSLEQAGELFF. The CDR3 region has the DNA TGTGCCAGCAGCTTAGAACAGGCCGGGGAGCTGTTTTTT. V and J are TRBV7-9 and TRBJ2-2; D might be TRBD1 (5 bases). Trimming cost V 1 base and J 6 bases, with 6 bases left between them. Germline values: CDR1 SEHNR, CDR2 FQNEAQ (reference sequence). The CDR3 consists of 13 residues.

The V gene is TRBV7-3, the J gene TRBJ1-3, with unresolved D. Trimming shortened V by 5 bases and J by 0 bases, and 8 bases separated the two germline ends. The germline V gene encodes CDR1 SGHTA and CDR2 FQGTGA. CDR3 length: 14 amino acids. The CDR3 DNA reads as TGTGCCAGCAGCCCTACGGGCTCTGGAAACACCATATATTTT. It is translated as CASSPTGSGNTIYF.

V usage is TRBV30 and J usage is TRBJ1-1; D ambiguous. The CDR3 contains 11 residues. Germline V gene sequence: CDR1 GTSNPN, CDR2 SVGIG (reference sequence). V dropped 2 bases and J dropped 6 bases, with 7 bases sitting between them. CDR3 coding DNA: TGTGCCTGGAGTCGTTATTCTGAAGCTTTCTTT. Translating gives CAWSRYSEAFF.

In its sample, this clone was seen a few times. The chain employs TRBV19 and TRBJ2-2, with TRBD1 identical over 11 bases. Germline V gives CDR1 LNHDA, CDR2 SQIVND (reference sequence). The CDR3 length is 15 residues. V gave up 10 bases and J gave up 0 bases; unmatched junction bases: 4. The CDR3 nucleotides are TGTGCCACAAGGACAGGGGGCGCGAACACCGGGGAGCTGTTTTTT. Residues: CATRTGGANTGELFF.

This chain uses TRBV7-8 with TRBJ1-1; a weak D match, TRBD1 (5 bases). The V and J ends lost 2 bases and 3 bases respectively, with 10 bases between them. From germline, CDR1 is SGHVS and CDR2 FQNEAQ. The CDR3 length is 14 residues. The CDR3 DNA is TGTGCCAGCAGCTTACAGGGTGTAGACACTGAAGCTTTCTTT. Translating it yields CASSLQGVDTEAFF.

This clone is a singleton in its sample. The V gene is TRBV6-6, the J gene TRBJ2-4, with a possible D match to TRBD1 (6 bases). The CDR3 is 12 amino acids. Per germline, CDR1 MNHNY and CDR2 SVGAGI (reference sequence). V lost 5 bases and J lost 5, with 7 bases in between. The DNA of the CDR3 is TGTGCCAGCAGTCCAGGGGAAAACATTCAGTACTTC. Protein: CASSPGENIQYF.

This chain joins TRBV9 and TRBJ1-1, with 8 bases fitting TRBD1. Germline values: CDR1 SGDLS, CDR2 YYNGEE. The CDR3 loop spans 13 amino acids. Trimming took 6 bases from V and 4 from J; bases not matched to a gene: 5. CDR3 DNA sequence: TGTGCCAGCACCGGACAGGGCGCCACTGAAGCTTTCTTT. This gives the protein CASTGQGATEAFF.

V is TRBV3-1 (or the pseudogene TRBV3-2) and J is TRBJ2-1, with 10 bases lining up with TRBD2. From germline, CDR1 is LGHDT and CDR2 YNNKEL (reference sequence). The trim removed 0 bases at V and 0 bases at J, leaving 8 bases unmatched. The CDR3 totals 19 residues. CDR3 nucleotides: TGTGCCAGCAGCCAAGAATCGCAGCGGGGGGGCCCCTCCTACAATGAGCAGTTCTTC. Its translation: CASSQESQRGGPSYNEQFF.

The chain links TRBV5-1 to TRBJ1-6; D gene unclear. Germline values: CDR1 SGHRS, CDR2 YFSETQ. The V gene lost 2 bases and the J gene lost 10 bases, with 13 bases spanning the gap. The CDR3 spans 14 residues. CDR3 in amino acids: CASSLAGYGSPLHF. CDR3 DNA: TGCGCCAGCAGCTTAGCGGGATATGGGTCACCCCTCCACTTT.

The chain combines TRBV5-8 with TRBJ2-4, with D possibly being TRBD2 (6 bases). Germline CDR1 reads SGHTS; CDR2 reads YDEGEE. V was clipped by 2 bases and J by 2 bases, with 8 bases between them. CDR3 length: 14 residues. CDR3 nucleotides: TGTGCCAGCAGCTTTGGGGGGACCAAAAACATTCAGTACTTC. Its translation is CASSFGGTKNIQYF.

The rearrangement joins TRBV18 to TRBJ1-2; 12 bases agree with TRBD1. The V gene's germline CDR1 is KGHSH and CDR2 LQKENI. CDR3 length equals 14 residues. Trimming cost V 3 bases and J 8 bases; bases outside gene matches: 4. The CDR3 sequence is CASSPGTGGYGYTF. The CDR3 DNA is TGTGCCAGCTCACCCGGGACAGGGGGCTACGGCTACACCTTC.

The chain carries TRBV2 and TRBJ2-7; TRBD1 matches at 9 bases. V gave up 2 bases and J gave up 6 bases; unmatched junction bases: 5. Germline values: CDR1 SNHLY, CDR2 FYNNEI. This CDR3 spans 14 amino acids. The CDR3 spells CASSEYRGLGEQYF. The DNA of the CDR3 is TGTGCCAGCAGTGAATACAGGGGGCTGGGCGAGCAGTACTTC.

This clone was picked up a small number of times. The rearrangement links TRBV19 to TRBJ1-3; the D is unclear. The V end lost 10 bases, the J end lost 0 bases, and 7 bases lay between the germline ends. This CDR3 is built from 12 residues. Germline loops: CDR1 LNHDA, CDR2 SQIVND (reference sequence). CDR3 DNA: TGTGCCATACAGAGCTCTGGAAACACCATATATTTT. Translation: CAIQSSGNTIYF.

The chain recombines TRBV6-6 with TRBJ2-2, with D maybe TRBD1 (6 bases). The CDR3 has 15 residues. Germline V gene data show CDR1 as MNHNY and CDR2 as SVGAGI (reference sequence). V lost 6 bases and J lost 4, with 15 bases in between. The CDR3 sequence: CASRPPGQVTGELFF. CDR3 DNA: TGTGCCAGCAGACCTCCGGGACAAGTCACCGGGGAGCTGTTTTTT.